One and the same sample provided the 21 T cell receptor beta chains below, sequenced in a study of blood T cell repertoires in COVID-19. Profiling relied on immunoSEQ multiplex PCR, and the TCRdb table lists in-frame clones only, not all of them. The sample lists 100,000 to 150,000 clones; more than 75% were seen once. Input material: peripheral blood. Every receptor here comes from a human donor in a cohort sampled during active COVID-19.

This chain uses TRBV5-1 with TRBJ2-3, with D possibly being TRBD2 (6 bases). Germline V lookup: CDR1 SGHRS, CDR2 YFSETQ. V was cut by 0 bases and J by 0 bases, with 8 bases left in between. The CDR3 has 15 residues. The CDR3 region is CASSLGSGSTDTQYF. Written as DNA, the CDR3 is TGCGCCAGCAGCTTGGGAAGCGGGAGCACAGATACGCAGTATTTT. Combining the CDR3 with reference TRBV5-1 and TRBJ2-3 gives the whole variable domain KAGVTQTPRYLIKTRGQQVTLSCSPISGHRSVSWYQQTPGQGLQFLFEYFSETQRNKGNFPGRFSGRQFSNSRSEMNVSTLELGDSALYLCASSLGSGSTDTQYFGPGTRLTVL.

V and J are TRBV6-5 and TRBJ1-2; no clear D gene. The germline CDR1 and CDR2 sequences are MNHEY and SVGAGI. This CDR3 has 15 residues. Trimming took off 4 bases at V and 14 bases at J, with 26 bases between the two ends. CDR3 residues: CASSFASARENHSTF. In nucleotides, the CDR3 is TGTGCCAGCAGTTTCGCATCAGCCCGGGAGAACCATTCTACCTTC.

The chain employs TRBV4-1 and TRBJ2-2; 9 nucleotides line up with TRBD2. This CDR3 has 16 amino acids. V dropped 4 bases and J dropped 9; count of bases not matched to a gene: 12. CDR1 MGHRA and CDR2 YSYEKL come from the germline V gene. This chain's CDR3 is CASSPIEAGGPRELFF. The CDR3, as DNA: TGCGCCAGCAGCCCCATAGAGGCGGGGGGGCCCCGGGAGCTGTTTTTT.

The V and J genes are TRBV30 and TRBJ1-1; tentative D call: TRBD1 (6 bases). Germline V gives CDR1 GTSNPN, CDR2 SVGIG (reference sequence). V was clipped by 1 base and J by 3 bases, with 12 bases between them. This CDR3 spans 14 amino acids. DNA of the CDR3: TGTGCCTGGAGTGCGGGGAGGGGGTACACTGAAGCTTTCTTT. It codes for CAWSAGRGYTEAFF.

The genes are TRBV5-6 and TRBJ1-2; 11 bases fit TRBD1. CDR1 is SGHDT and CDR2 is YYEEEE in the germline V gene. The CDR3 runs to 15 residues. The V gene end was trimmed by 4 bases and the J gene end by 7 bases; junction bases not matched to a gene: 9. The CDR3 is CASSPGQGGRSGYTF. CDR3 DNA: TGTGCCAGCAGCCCGGGACAGGGGGGGAGAAGTGGCTACACCTTC.

The chain is built from TRBV6-6 and TRBJ2-1; D unresolved. In germline, CDR1 is MNHNY, CDR2 SVGAGI (reference sequence). The CDR3 totals 14 residues. V lost 3 bases, J lost 3 bases, and 9 bases lay in between. CDR3 region: CASSYNALYNEQFF. CDR3 nucleotide sequence: TGTGCCAGCAGTTATAACGCGCTCTACAATGAGCAGTTCTTC.

J is TRBJ1-1 and V is TRBV5-4, with a possible D match to TRBD1 (5 bases). CDR3 length: 14 residues. V dropped 5 bases and J dropped 1 base, with 12 bases sitting between them. Germline V gene sequence: CDR1 SGHNT, CDR2 YYREEE (reference sequence). CDR3 DNA sequence: TGTGCCAGCAGACCTGAAACAGGGAACACTGAAGCTTTCTTT. It is translated as CASRPETGNTEAFF.

V and J are TRBV4-1 and TRBJ2-4, with TRBD1 as a possible D gene (6 bases). The length of the CDR3 is 16 residues. Germline CDR1 MGHRA, CDR2 YSYEKL. V shed 1 base and J shed 0 bases, with 10 bases lying between them. The CDR3: CASSQVGAGAKNIQYF. The DNA of the CDR3 is TGCGCCAGCAGCCAAGTGGGGGCTGGAGCCAAAAACATTCAGTACTTC.

The rearrangement joins TRBV12-3 or TRBV12-4 to TRBJ1-2; D unresolved. CDR3 length: 12 residues. Trimming left V 6 bases short and J 3 bases short, with 8 bases between. The CDR3 reads CASSPGDYGYTF. The DNA for the CDR3 is TGTGCCAGCAGCCCGGGTGACTATGGCTACACCTTC.

V gene TRBV3-1 (or the pseudogene TRBV3-2) combines with J gene TRBJ2-5; 7 bases are shared with TRBD2. From germline, CDR1 is LGHDT and CDR2 YNNKEL (reference sequence). The trim removed 0 bases at V and 5 bases at J, leaving 6 bases unmatched. The CDR3 runs 15 residues. The chain's CDR3 is CASSQDPGGMETQYF. The CDR3 DNA reads TGTGCCAGCAGCCAAGATCCGGGGGGAATGGAGACCCAGTACTTC.

V gene TRBV3-1 (or the pseudogene TRBV3-2) combines with J gene TRBJ2-5; TRBD2 agrees at 7 bases. Trimming cost V 0 bases and J 1 base; bases outside gene matches: 2. The CDR3 has 15 residues. Germline V gene sequence: CDR1 LGHDT, CDR2 YNNKEL (reference sequence). The CDR3 sequence is CASSQDRGVQETQYF. The CDR3 DNA reads as TGTGCCAGCAGCCAAGACCGGGGGGTCCAAGAGACCCAGTACTTC.

The chain employs TRBV28 and TRBJ2-1; 9 bases match TRBD1. The CDR3 has 15 amino acids. The germline V gene encodes CDR1 MDHEN and CDR2 SYDVKM. V was pared by 5 bases and J by 7 bases, with 9 bases of the junction left unmatched. The CDR3 here is CASSPQGALRNEQFF. As DNA, the CDR3 is TGTGCCAGCAGTCCACAGGGGGCGCTAAGAAATGAGCAGTTCTTC.

J is TRBJ1-1 and V is TRBV27; the D is unclear. V lost 3 bases, J lost 1 base, and 9 bases lay in between. Per the germline V gene, CDR1 is MNHEY and CDR2 is SMNVEV (reference sequence). The CDR3 contains 14 residues. The CDR3 region has the DNA TGTGCCAGCAGTTTTGGGCCGGCGAACACTGAAGCTTTCTTT. The encoded protein is CASSFGPANTEAFF.

The V and J genes are TRBV5-1 and TRBJ2-7; tentative D call: TRBD1 (5 bases). V was trimmed by 2 bases and J by 2 bases, leaving 14 bases between them. The CDR3 is made up of 15 amino acids. From germline, CDR1 is SGHRS and CDR2 YFSETQ. CDR3 DNA sequence: TGCGCCAGCAGCTTTAGGACAAACTCACCCTACGAGCAGTACTTC. This encodes CASSFRTNSPYEQYF.

This chain connects TRBV30 to TRBJ2-7; D uncertain. The germline V and J ends were trimmed by 4 bases and 2 bases, with 15 bases remaining between them. Per the germline V gene, CDR1 is GTSNPN and CDR2 is SVGIG (reference sequence). The CDR3 is 14 residues long. CDR3 in amino acids: CAWKAFDYPYEQYF. CDR3 DNA sequence: TGTGCCTGGAAAGCCTTCGATTACCCCTACGAGCAGTACTTC.

The V and J genes are TRBV4-2 and TRBJ2-2; a weak D match, TRBD2 (5 bases). The germline CDR1 and CDR2 sequences are LGHNA and YNFKEQ. V dropped 1 base and J dropped 1 base, with 7 bases sitting between them. There are 15 residues in the CDR3. Written as DNA, the CDR3 is TGTGCCAGCAGCCAAGCTAGCTGGAACACCGGGGAGCTGTTTTTT. It yields the protein CASSQASWNTGELFF.

This chain uses TRBV7-2 with TRBJ2-1, with TRBD1 identical over 9 bases. The V gene end was trimmed by 5 bases and the J gene end by 7 bases; junction bases not matched to a gene: 6. There are 14 residues in the CDR3. Germline CDR1 and CDR2: SGHTA and FQGNSA. The chain's CDR3 is CASSPGTGRNEQFF. DNA of the CDR3: TGTGCCAGCAGCCCCGGGACAGGGAGGAATGAGCAGTTCTTC.

The chain is built from TRBV12-3 or TRBV12-4 and TRBJ1-1; no definite D call. V shed 4 bases and J shed 4 bases, with 10 bases lying between them. The CDR3 extends over 13 amino acids. CDR3 nucleotides: TGTGCCAGCAGTTCAAATCCCATCACTGAAGCTTTCTTT. Its protein is CASSSNPITEAFF.

The V call is TRBV10-2, the J call TRBJ1-5; no definite D call. CDR1 and CDR2 from the germline V gene are WSHSY and SAAADI. The CDR3 spans 15 residues. V lost 5 bases, J lost 0 bases, and 11 bases lay in between. The CDR3 nucleotides are TGCGCCAGCAGTCACAGCCGTTATAGCAATCAGCCCCAGCATTTT. This translates into CASSHSRYSNQPQHF.

The V call is TRBV3-1 (or the pseudogene TRBV3-2), the J call TRBJ2-5; 8 nucleotides line up with TRBD2. The junction had 5 bases not matched to a gene; V was cut back by 3 bases and J by 5 bases. The CDR3 is 14 residues long. The germline CDR1 and CDR2 sequences are LGHDT and YNNKEL (reference sequence). The CDR3: CASSHLRGGETQYF. CDR3 in DNA: TGTGCCAGCAGCCATCTGCGCGGGGGGGAGACCCAGTACTTC.

The genes are TRBV19 and TRBJ2-7; possibly TRBD1 for D (6 bases). Between the trimmed V and J ends, which lost 6 bases and 6 bases, there was a span of 15 bases. The V gene's germline CDR1 is LNHDA and CDR2 SQIVND (reference sequence). The CDR3 runs 13 residues. CDR3: CASRHSSGVEQYF. The CDR3 nucleotides read TGTGCCAGTAGGCACTCCTCAGGGGTCGAGCAGTACTTC.